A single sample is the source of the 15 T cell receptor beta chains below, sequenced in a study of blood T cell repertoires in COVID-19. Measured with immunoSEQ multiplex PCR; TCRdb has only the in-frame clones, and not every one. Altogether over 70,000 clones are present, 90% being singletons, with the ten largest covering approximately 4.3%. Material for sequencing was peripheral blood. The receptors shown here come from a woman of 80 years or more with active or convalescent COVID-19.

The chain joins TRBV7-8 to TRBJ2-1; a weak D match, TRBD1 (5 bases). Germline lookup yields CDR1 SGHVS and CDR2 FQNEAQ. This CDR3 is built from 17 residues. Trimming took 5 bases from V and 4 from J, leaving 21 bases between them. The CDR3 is CASSRGGATSVYNEQFF. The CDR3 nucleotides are TGTGCCAGCAGCCGAGGTGGGGCCACCTCGGTGTACAATGAGCAGTTCTTC.

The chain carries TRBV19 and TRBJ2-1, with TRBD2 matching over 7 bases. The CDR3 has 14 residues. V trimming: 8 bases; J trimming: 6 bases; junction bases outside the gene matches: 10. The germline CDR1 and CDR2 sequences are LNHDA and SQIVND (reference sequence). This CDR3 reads CASSKWRERNEQFF. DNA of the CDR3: TGTGCCAGTTCCAAATGGCGGGAGCGCAATGAGCAGTTCTTC.

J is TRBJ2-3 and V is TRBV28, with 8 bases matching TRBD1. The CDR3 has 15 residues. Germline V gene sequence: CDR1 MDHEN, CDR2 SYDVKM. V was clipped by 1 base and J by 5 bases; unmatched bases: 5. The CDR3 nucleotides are TGTGCCAGCAGTTTATACCAGGGGGCGGGAGATACGCAGTATTTT. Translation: CASSLYQGAGDTQYF.

The CDR3 sequence: CASSLSDRVGQPQHF. In DNA form, the CDR3 reads TGTGCCAGCAGTTTGAGCGACAGGGTTGGTCAGCCCCAGCATTTT. The chain uses TRBV28 and TRBJ1-5; 7 nucleotides align to TRBD1. This CDR3 contains 15 residues. Germline assignment: CDR1 MDHEN and CDR2 SYDVKM. The junction had 8 bases not matched to a gene; V was cut back by 3 bases and J by 6 bases.

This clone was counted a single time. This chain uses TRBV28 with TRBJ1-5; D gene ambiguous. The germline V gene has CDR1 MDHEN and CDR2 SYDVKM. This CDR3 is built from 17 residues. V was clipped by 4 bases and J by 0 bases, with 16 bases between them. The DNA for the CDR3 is TGTGCCAGCAGTTCACCACGGGAGTGGGGTAGCAATCAGCCCCAGCATTTT. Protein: CASSSPREWGSNQPQHF.

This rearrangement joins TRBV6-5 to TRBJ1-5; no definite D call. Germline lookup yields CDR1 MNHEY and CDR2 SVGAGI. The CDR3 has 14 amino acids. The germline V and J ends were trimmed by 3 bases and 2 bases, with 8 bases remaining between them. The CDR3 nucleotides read TGTGCCAGCAGTTATAGAATGGGCAATCAGCCCCAGCATTTT. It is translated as CASSYRMGNQPQHF.

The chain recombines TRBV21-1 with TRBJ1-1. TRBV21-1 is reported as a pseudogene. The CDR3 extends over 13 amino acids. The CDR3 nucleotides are TGTGCCAGCAGCAATAGAGGGAACACTGAAGCTTTCTTT. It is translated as CASSNRGNTEAFF.

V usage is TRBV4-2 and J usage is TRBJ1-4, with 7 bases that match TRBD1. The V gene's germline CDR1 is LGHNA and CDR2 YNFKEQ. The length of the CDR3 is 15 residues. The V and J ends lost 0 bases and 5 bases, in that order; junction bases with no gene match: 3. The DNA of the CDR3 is TGTGCCAGCAGCCAAGAAGACAGGGTAAATGAAAAACTGTTTTTT. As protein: CASSQEDRVNEKLFF.

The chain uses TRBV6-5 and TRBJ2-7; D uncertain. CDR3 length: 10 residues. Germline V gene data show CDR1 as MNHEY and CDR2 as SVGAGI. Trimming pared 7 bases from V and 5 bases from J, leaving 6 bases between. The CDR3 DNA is TGTGCCAGCATTGGCCACGAGCAGTACTTC. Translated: CASIGHEQYF.

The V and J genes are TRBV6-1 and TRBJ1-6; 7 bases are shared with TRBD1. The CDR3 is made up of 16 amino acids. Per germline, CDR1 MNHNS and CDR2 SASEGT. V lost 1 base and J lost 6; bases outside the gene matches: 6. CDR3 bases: TGTGCCAGCAGTGAAGAGTGGGGACAGCTTAATTCACCCCTCCACTTT. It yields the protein CASSEEWGQLNSPLHF.

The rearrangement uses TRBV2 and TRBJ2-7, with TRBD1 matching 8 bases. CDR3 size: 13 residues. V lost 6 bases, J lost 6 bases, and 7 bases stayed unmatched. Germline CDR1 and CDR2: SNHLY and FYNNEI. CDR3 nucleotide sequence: TGTGCCAGCAGCCCGGGACAGGATCTCGAGCAGTACTTC. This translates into CASSPGQDLEQYF. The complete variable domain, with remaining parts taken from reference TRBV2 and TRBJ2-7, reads EPEVTQTPSHQVTQMGQEVILRCVPISNHLYFYWYRQILGQKVEFLVSFYNNEISEKSEIFDDQFSVERPDGSNFTLKIRSTKLEDSAMYFCASSPGQDLEQYFGPGTRLTVT.

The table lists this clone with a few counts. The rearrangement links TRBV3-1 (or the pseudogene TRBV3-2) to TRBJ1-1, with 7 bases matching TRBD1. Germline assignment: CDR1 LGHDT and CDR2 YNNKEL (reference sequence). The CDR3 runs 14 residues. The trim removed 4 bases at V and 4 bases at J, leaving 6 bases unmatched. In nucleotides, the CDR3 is TGTGCCAGCAGCCGCCCTCAGGGGGTCACTGAAGCTTTCTTT. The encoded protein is CASSRPQGVTEAFF.

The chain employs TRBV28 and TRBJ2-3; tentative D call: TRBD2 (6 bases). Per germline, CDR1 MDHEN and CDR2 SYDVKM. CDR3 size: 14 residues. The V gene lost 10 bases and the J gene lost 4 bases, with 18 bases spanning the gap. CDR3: CATQGGRSADTQYF. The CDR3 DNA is TGTGCCACCCAGGGTGGGAGGTCAGCAGATACGCAGTATTTT.

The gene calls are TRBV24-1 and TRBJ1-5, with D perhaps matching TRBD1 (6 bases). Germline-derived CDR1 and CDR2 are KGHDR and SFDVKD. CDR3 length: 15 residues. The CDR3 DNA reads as TGTGCGACCGCGGAGCGCGGGGGCCTCGGGTTAGCCCAGCATTTT. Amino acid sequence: CATAERGGLGLAQHF.

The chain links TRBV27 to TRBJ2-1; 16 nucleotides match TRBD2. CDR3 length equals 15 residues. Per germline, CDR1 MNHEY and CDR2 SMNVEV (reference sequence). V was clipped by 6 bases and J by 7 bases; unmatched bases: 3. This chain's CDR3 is CASSSGLAGGNEQFF. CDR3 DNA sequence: TGTGCCAGCAGCTCGGGACTAGCGGGAGGGAATGAGCAGTTCTTC.